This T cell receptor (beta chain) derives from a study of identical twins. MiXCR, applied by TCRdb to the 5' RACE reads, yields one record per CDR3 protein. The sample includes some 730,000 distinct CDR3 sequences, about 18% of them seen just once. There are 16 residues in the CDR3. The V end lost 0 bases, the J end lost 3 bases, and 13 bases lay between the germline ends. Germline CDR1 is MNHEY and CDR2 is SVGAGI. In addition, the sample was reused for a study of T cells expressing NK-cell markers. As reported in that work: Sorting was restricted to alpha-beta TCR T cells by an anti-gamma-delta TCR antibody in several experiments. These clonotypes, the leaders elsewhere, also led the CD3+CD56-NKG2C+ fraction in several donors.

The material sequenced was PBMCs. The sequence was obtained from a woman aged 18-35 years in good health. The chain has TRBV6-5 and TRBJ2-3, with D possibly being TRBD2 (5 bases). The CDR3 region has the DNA TGTGCCAGCAGTTACTCGATCGGGATAGGGACAGATACGCAGTATTTT. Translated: CASSYSIGIGTDTQYF.